These 30 T cell receptor beta chains originate from one sample sequenced in a study of T-cell reconstitution after alpha-beta-depleted transplantation in children (dated by TCRdb to about 2016). The library was prepared using PCR. The data were produced on an Illumina HiSeq 2500. TCR library preparation used molecular barcoding, with unique molecular identifiers applied to normalize quantification of the TCRbeta repertoire. TCRdb itself trimmed the public reads at Q25 with fastp, ran MiXCR and retained productive beta chains. When rows share a CDR3 protein, they turn into one entry using the most common DNA and genes. The sample records approximately 510,000 distinct CDR3 sequences, 15% to 20% of which are singletons. The ten largest make up roughly 3.3% of the sample. Sequenced material: PBMCs from the stem cell graft donor, taken from the stem cell graft. The source is a human donor who donated a stem cell graft to a child with acute lymphoblastic leukemia.

J is TRBJ2-1 and V is TRBV11-1, with 14 bases lining up with TRBD2. V shed 5 bases and J 0 bases; nucleotides not matched to a gene: 12. Germline V lookup: CDR1 SGHAT, CDR2 FQDESV (reference sequence). This CDR3 has 20 residues. CDR3 residues: CASSLRPGLAGESSYNEQFF. In DNA, the CDR3 is TGTGCCAGCAGCCTCCGGCCGGGACTAGCGGGAGAGAGCTCCTACAATGAGCAGTTCTTC. The entire variable domain, with the rest obtained from reference TRBV11-1 and TRBJ2-1, is as follows: EAEVAQSPRYKITEKSQAVAFWCDPISGHATLYWYRQILGQGPELLVQFQDESVVDDSQLPKDRFSAERLKGVDSTLKIQPAELGDSAMYLCASSLRPGLAGESSYNEQFFGPGTRLTVL.

This clonotype was observed a handful of times. This chain uses TRBV29-1 with TRBJ2-7; a possible D gene is TRBD2 (6 bases). The CDR3 has 14 residues. Between the trimmed V and J ends, which lost 5 bases and 5 bases, there was a span of 19 bases. Looked up from germline, CDR1 is SQVTM and CDR2 is ANQGSEA. CDR3 region: CSVSGSVIGDEQYF. In nucleotides, the CDR3 is TGCAGCGTTTCCGGGAGTGTAATAGGGGACGAGCAGTACTTC.

V usage is TRBV25-1 and J usage is TRBJ1-4, with D unclear. Germline V gene lookup returns CDR1 MGHDK and CDR2 SYGVNS. The V and J ends lost 3 bases and 4 bases respectively, with 12 bases between them. CDR3 size: 15 residues. In nucleotides, the CDR3 is TGTGCCAGCAGTGATCCGGTACAGCTTAATGAAAAACTGTTTTTT. This translates into CASSDPVQLNEKLFF.

The J gene is TRBJ2-1, the V gene TRBV7-2; D not certain. CDR3 length: 13 residues. CDR1 is SGHTA and CDR2 is FQGNSA in the germline V gene. Trimming left V 3 bases short and J 2 bases short, with 5 bases between. CDR3 loop: CASSFYTYNEQFF. The DNA of the CDR3 is TGTGCCAGCAGCTTTTACACCTACAATGAGCAGTTCTTC.

The chain is built from TRBV27 and TRBJ1-1, with D hard to call. Germline V gene lookup returns CDR1 MNHEY and CDR2 SMNVEV (reference sequence). The CDR3 runs to 12 residues. V dropped 3 bases and J dropped 3 bases, with 5 bases sitting between them. In nucleotides, the CDR3 is TGTGCCAGCAGTTTGCCAGACACTGAAGCTTTCTTT. Protein product: CASSLPDTEAFF.

J is TRBJ1-2 and V is TRBV4-1; no clear D gene. CDR3 length equals 13 residues. Germline V gene data show CDR1 as MGHRA and CDR2 as YSYEKL. Trimming removed 0 bases at V and 2 bases at J, with 4 bases between. CDR3 in DNA: TGCGCCAGCAGCCAAGATCGGAACTATGGCTACACCTTC. Translation gives CASSQDRNYGYTF.

This clonotype was counted only a few times. The chain employs TRBV5-6 and TRBJ2-7; weak D call: TRBD2 (6 bases). CDR3 length equals 14 residues. The germline gives CDR1 SGHDT, CDR2 YYEEEE. Trimming shortened V by 3 bases and J by 6 bases, and 16 bases separated the two germline ends. The CDR3 here is CASSSSDREPEQYF. The CDR3 DNA sequence: TGTGCCAGCAGCTCATCCGACCGGGAGCCCGAGCAGTACTTC.

Concerning this clonotype: One end of the junction is discordant with germline, which a read error may explain. The chain couples TRBV6-5 to TRBJ1-6; 12 bases are shared with TRBD1. CDR3 size: 13 residues. Per the germline V gene, CDR1 is MNHEY and CDR2 is SVGAGI. This CDR3 reads CASSYGPGQGANF. The CDR3 bases are TGTGCCAGCAGTTACGGGCCGGGACAGGGGGCAAACTTT.

This clonotype came up a few times. The V gene is TRBV11-2, the J gene TRBJ1-2; 8 positions agree with TRBD1. This CDR3 has 15 residues. The V gene's germline CDR1 is SGHAT and CDR2 FQNNGV. V lost 5 bases to trimming and J lost 4 bases; unmatched junction nucleotides: 9. The CDR3 reads CASSITGTGIYGYTF. CDR3 DNA sequence: TGTGCCAGCAGCATAACCGGGACAGGAATCTATGGCTACACCTTC.

This clonotype was recorded a few times. This chain connects TRBV20-1 to TRBJ2-1; TRBD2 aligns across 13 bases. CDR3 length: 17 amino acids. The V gene end was trimmed by 1 base and the J gene end by 1 base; junction bases not matched to a gene: 4. CDR1 is DFQATT and CDR2 is SNEGSKA in the germline V gene (reference sequence). The CDR3 DNA sequence: TGCAGTGCTAGAGGACTAGCGGGAGGTGGTTCCTACAATGAGCAGTTCTTC. Translation: CSARGLAGGGSYNEQFF.

In its sample, this clonotype was seen many times. The chain recombines TRBV25-1 with TRBJ2-3; 12 bases agree with TRBD2. J lost 5 bases, V lost 8 bases, and 20 bases had no gene match. The CDR3 has 19 amino acids. CDR1 and CDR2 (germline): MGHDK, SYGVNS. The CDR3: CASGGGLAGFGRHGDTQYF. The CDR3 DNA follows: TGTGCCAGCGGGGGTGGACTAGCGGGATTTGGAAGACATGGAGATACGCAGTATTTT.

This chain links TRBV11-1 with TRBJ1-1; D unresolved. The ends were cut back, 0 bases at V and 1 base at J, with 12 bases in the middle. Looked up from germline, CDR1 is SGHAT and CDR2 is FQDESV (reference sequence). This CDR3 contains 16 residues. CDR3 DNA: TGTGCCAGCAGCTTAGCGCCAGGAATCGGGAACACTGAAGCTTTCTTT. Its translation: CASSLAPGIGNTEAFF.

The J gene is TRBJ2-2, the V gene TRBV6-1; 9 nucleotides align to TRBD2. Unmatched junction bases numbered 4, after V lost 5 bases and J lost 6 bases. Germline CDR1 MNHNS, CDR2 SASEGT. This CDR3 comprises 14 residues. In DNA, the CDR3 is TGTGCCAGCAGTCAGGGACTAGCACCCGGGGAGCTGTTTTTT. Its translation: CASSQGLAPGELFF.

This clonotype was seen more than once but under ten times. The gene calls are TRBV28 and TRBJ2-1; 10 bases line up with TRBD1. V was pared by 2 bases and J by 8 bases, with 12 bases of the junction left unmatched. The CDR3 length is 17 residues. In germline, CDR1 is MDHEN, CDR2 SYDVKM. The CDR3 is CASSLHGTGARRHEQFF. As DNA, the CDR3 is TGTGCCAGCAGTTTACATGGGACAGGGGCCCGGAGGCATGAGCAGTTCTTC.

This clonotype has just a few counts. The CDR3 is CASSLSLPGLAGDEELFF. The CDR3 DNA reads as TGCGCCAGCAGCTTGAGTCTACCGGGACTAGCGGGAGACGAGGAGCTGTTTTTT. J is TRBJ2-2 and V is TRBV5-1; 14 nucleotides line up with TRBD2. This CDR3 comprises 18 residues. Unmatched junction bases numbered 12, after V lost 1 base and J lost 10 bases. The germline V gene encodes CDR1 SGHRS and CDR2 YFSETQ.

This clonotype turned up a few times. This chain connects TRBV27 to TRBJ2-7; 9 bases match TRBD1. With V trimmed by 0 bases and J by 3 bases, 9 bases remained unmatched. This CDR3 is 17 amino acids long. Looked up from germline, CDR1 is MNHEY and CDR2 is SMNVEV (reference sequence). The CDR3 nucleotides are TGTGCCAGCAGTTTATCTACGTTGGGGACAGGGTTCTACGAGCAGTACTTC. This gives the protein CASSLSTLGTGFYEQYF.

V is TRBV20-1 and J is TRBJ2-4, with D possibly TRBD2 on 6 matching bases. V was cut by 6 bases and J by 0 bases, with 12 bases left in between. The CDR3 is made up of 14 amino acids. Per the germline V gene, CDR1 is DFQATT and CDR2 is SNEGSKA (reference sequence). The CDR3 coding sequence is TGCAGTGCCTTCCCGGGACTAGCCAAAAACATTCAGTACTTC. Translation: CSAFPGLAKNIQYF.

This clonotype has more than one count but fewer than ten. The chain uses TRBV6-1 and TRBJ2-2; no clear D gene. The CDR3 covers 15 residues. Germline loops: CDR1 MNHNS, CDR2 SASEGT. The V end lost 5 bases, the J end lost 4 bases, and 14 bases lay between the germline ends. The CDR3 sequence: CASSISRSGTGELFF. In DNA form, the CDR3 reads TGTGCCAGCAGTATTTCTAGATCGGGCACCGGGGAGCTGTTTTTT.

The chain joins TRBV7-9 to TRBJ2-3; D ambiguous. V lost 4 bases and J lost 0, with 8 bases in between. The CDR3 runs 14 residues. Germline loops: CDR1 SEHNR, CDR2 FQNEAQ (reference sequence). CDR3 protein: CASSWRASTDTQYF. The CDR3 nucleotides are TGTGCCAGCAGCTGGCGAGCCAGCACAGATACGCAGTATTTT. Filled out from reference TRBV7-9 and TRBJ2-3, the complete variable domain reads DTGVSQNPRHKITKRGQNVTFRCDPISEHNRLYWYRQTLGQGPEFLTYFQNEAQLEKSRLLSDRFSAERPKGSFSTLEIQRTEQGDSAMYLCASSWRASTDTQYFGPGTRLTVL.

This clonotype was observed a handful of times. The chain couples TRBV12-3 or TRBV12-4 to TRBJ2-6, with D possibly matching TRBD1 (6 bases). The CDR3 totals 15 residues. V was shortened by 2 bases and J by 7 bases, with 12 bases between the two germline ends. CDR3 loop: CASSLTGKLANVLTF. In nucleotides, the CDR3 is TGTGCCAGCAGTTTAACAGGGAAGTTAGCCAACGTCCTGACTTTC.

This clonotype was counted between two and nine times. The gene calls are TRBV7-3 and TRBJ2-7; 10 bases match TRBD2. The CDR3 has 15 residues. V was clipped by 5 bases and J by 0 bases; unmatched bases: 4. Germline V gives CDR1 SGHTA, CDR2 FQGTGA. CDR3 protein: CASSEIAGGSYEQYF. Here the CDR3 DNA reads TGTGCCAGCAGCGAGATAGCGGGAGGCTCCTACGAGCAGTACTTC.

The chain recombines TRBV4-2 with TRBJ2-7; either TRBD1 or TRBD2 may supply D (5 bases each). Looked up from germline, CDR1 is LGHNA and CDR2 is YNFKEQ. Between the trimmed V and J ends, which lost 0 bases and 2 bases, there was a span of 11 bases. The CDR3 consists of 15 residues. The CDR3 region has the DNA TGTGCCAGCAGCCAAGAGGTGTGGGGACCCTACGAGCAGTACTTC. This sequence encodes CASSQEVWGPYEQYF.

The chain couples TRBV5-1 to TRBJ2-1, with D maybe TRBD1 (5 bases). Per germline, CDR1 SGHRS and CDR2 YFSETQ. V shed 4 bases and J shed 6 bases, with 14 bases lying between them. CDR3 size: 14 residues. For the CDR3, the DNA is TGCGCCAGCAGCCCGGCTCAGGGATCCAATGAGCAGTTCTTC. Amino acids: CASSPAQGSNEQFF.

A few counts support this clonotype. The J gene is TRBJ1-2, the V gene TRBV9; a weak D match, TRBD1 (5 bases). V dropped 4 bases and J dropped 6 bases, with 16 bases sitting between them. This CDR3 is built from 14 residues. Germline assignment: CDR1 SGDLS and CDR2 YYNGEE. The CDR3 coding sequence is TGTGCCAGCAGCTCCGAAGGGTGGGGGGATGGCTACACCTTC. Translating it yields CASSSEGWGDGYTF.

This clonotype has just a few counts. The J gene is TRBJ1-1, the V gene TRBV20-1, with a possible D match to TRBD1 (6 bases). From germline, CDR1 is DFQATT and CDR2 SNEGSKA (reference sequence). Trimming stripped 1 base from V and 0 bases from J, with 9 bases between. This CDR3 comprises 14 residues. CDR3 nucleotide sequence: TGCAGTGCTAGAGCCGGGGGCATGAACACTGAAGCTTTCTTT. Encoded protein: CSARAGGMNTEAFF.

This clonotype has only a few counts. This chain connects TRBV5-1 to TRBJ2-2; D tentatively fits TRBD1 or TRBD2 (5 bases each). Germline loops: CDR1 SGHRS, CDR2 YFSETQ. This CDR3 comprises 18 residues. V lost 0 bases to trimming and J lost 4 bases, with 19 bases between them. The DNA of the CDR3 is TGCGCCAGCAGCTTGGGACCCTCCCCGGGGCAGATCACCGGGGAGCTGTTTTTT. It translates to CASSLGPSPGQITGELFF.

This clonotype was counted between two and nine times. V and J are TRBV7-8 and TRBJ2-7; 7 nucleotides agree with TRBD2. The CDR3 runs to 15 residues. The V gene's germline CDR1 is SGHVS and CDR2 FQNEAQ. V was pared by 5 bases and J by 3 bases, with 10 bases of the junction left unmatched. CDR3 DNA: TGTGCCAGCAGCCTGAACAGCGGGACCCACTACGAGCAGTACTTC. Protein sequence: CASSLNSGTHYEQYF.

There are a few counts of this clonotype. The chain carries TRBV9 and TRBJ1-2, with a possible D match to TRBD1 (6 bases). The germline V gene has CDR1 SGDLS and CDR2 YYNGEE. This CDR3 is 14 amino acids long. V lost 0 bases, J lost 7 bases, and 13 bases lay in between. CDR3 sequence reads: CASSVALQGGGYTF. In DNA, the CDR3 is TGTGCCAGCAGCGTAGCTCTACAGGGCGGTGGCTACACCTTC.

There are a few counts of this clonotype. This chain uses TRBV7-9 with TRBJ1-3; perhaps TRBD1 as D (5 bases). V dropped 3 bases and J dropped 6 bases, with 15 bases sitting between them. CDR1 SEHNR and CDR2 FQNEAQ come from the germline V gene (reference sequence). There are 15 residues in the CDR3. CDR3 protein: CASSLDRGKENTIYF. CDR3 nucleotides: TGTGCCAGCAGCTTGGATCGGGGGAAGGAAAACACCATATATTTT.

This clonotype appeared a few times. The J gene is TRBJ2-4, the V gene TRBV20-1; TRBD2 is a possible D gene (5 bases). CDR3 length: 13 residues. Germline loops: CDR1 DFQATT, CDR2 SNEGSKA (reference sequence). Between the trimmed V and J ends, which lost 4 bases and 3 bases, there was a span of 10 bases. As DNA, the CDR3 is TGCAGTGCTAAAGGACTGCTCAAAAACATTCAGTACTTC. This gives the protein CSAKGLLKNIQYF.